This T cell receptor (beta chain) stems from a study of control samples from healthy donors and cancer patients. Trimming left V 4 bases short and J 5 bases short, with 18 bases between. The CDR3 is made up of 15 amino acids. Germline V CDR1 and CDR2: LGHDT, YNNKEL (reference sequence). Method: immunoSEQ multiplex PCR; TCRdb's copy keeps in-frame clones and lacks some. There are about 160,000 clones in the sample; roughly 95% occur only once, and approximately 0.97% lies in the top ten. J is TRBJ2-7 and V is TRBV3-1 (or the pseudogene TRBV3-2); D not resolved. This TCR was sampled from a woman aged 30 to 39 in good health. The sequenced sample consisted of blood. The CDR3: CASSPRVGRIDEQYF. The DNA of the CDR3 is TGTGCCAGCAGCCCCCGGGTAGGGCGGATAGACGAGCAGTACTTC.